This T cell receptor (beta chain) is drawn from a study of glioma-infiltrating T cells. Study-wide findings and caveats: Very few CDR3 sequences were shared between tissue and blood. Above-expected tissue-blood divergence occurred in all gliomas, most in low-grade ones.

The sample holds a few counts of this clonotype. Its target is not known. The J segment lost 2 bases and the V segment lost 6 bases, leaving 1 base of the junction unmatched. This CDR3 comprises 14 residues. CDR1 is MNHEY, CDR2 SVGEGT, per germline. TCR alpha and beta CDR3 regions were amplified from RNA using iRepertoire nested multiplex PCR. Tissue mRNA or PBMC total RNA, 100-400 ng, went into one-step reverse transcription and amplification. Each CDR3 protein is one row after TCRdb ran MiXCR on the multiplex PCR reads. The data hold about 140,000 distinct CDR3 sequences, with roughly two fifths observed a single time.

V usage is TRBV6-2 or TRBV6-3 and J usage is TRBJ2-2; 9 bases align to TRBD2. The origin of this receptor is a human donor with low-grade glioma or glioblastoma, undergoing nonglioma brain surgery, or in good health (not recorded which). Material: glioma tissue, nonneoplastic brain tissue, or PBMCs (not recorded which). CDR3 sequence: CASRTSGNTGELFF. Here the CDR3 DNA reads TGTGCCAGCAGGACTAGCGGCAACACCGGGGAGCTGTTTTTT.